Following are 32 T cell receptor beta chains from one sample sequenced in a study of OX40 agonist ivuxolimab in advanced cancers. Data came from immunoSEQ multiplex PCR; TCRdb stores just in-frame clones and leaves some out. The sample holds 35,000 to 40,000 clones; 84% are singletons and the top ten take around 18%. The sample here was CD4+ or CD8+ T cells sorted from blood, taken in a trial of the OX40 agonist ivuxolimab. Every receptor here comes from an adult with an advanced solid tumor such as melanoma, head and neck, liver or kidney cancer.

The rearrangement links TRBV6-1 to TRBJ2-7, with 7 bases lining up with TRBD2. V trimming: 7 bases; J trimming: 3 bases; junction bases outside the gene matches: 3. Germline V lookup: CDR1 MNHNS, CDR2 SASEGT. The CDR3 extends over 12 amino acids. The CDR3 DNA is TGTGCCAGCACGGGCGGGAGCTACGAGCAGTACTTC. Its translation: CASTGGSYEQYF.

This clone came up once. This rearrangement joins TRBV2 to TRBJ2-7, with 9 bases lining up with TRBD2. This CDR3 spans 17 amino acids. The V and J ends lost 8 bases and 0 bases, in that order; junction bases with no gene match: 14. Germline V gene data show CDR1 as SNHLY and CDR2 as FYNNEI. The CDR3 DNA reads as TGTGCCAGCCTCAAAGGGGCTAGCGGGGCCCACTCCTACGAGCAGTACTTC. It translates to CASLKGASGAHSYEQYF.

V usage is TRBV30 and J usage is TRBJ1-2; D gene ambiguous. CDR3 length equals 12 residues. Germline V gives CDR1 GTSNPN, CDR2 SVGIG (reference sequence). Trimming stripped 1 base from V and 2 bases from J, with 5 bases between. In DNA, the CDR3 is TGTGCCTGGAGTGAGGAGAACTATGGCTACACCTTC. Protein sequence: CAWSEENYGYTF.

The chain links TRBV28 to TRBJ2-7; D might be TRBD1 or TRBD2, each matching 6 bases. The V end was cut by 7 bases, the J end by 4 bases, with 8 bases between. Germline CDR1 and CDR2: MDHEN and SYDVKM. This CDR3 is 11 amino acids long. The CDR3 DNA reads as TGTGCCAGCAAGGGGGGATACGAGCAGTACTTC. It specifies CASKGGYEQYF.

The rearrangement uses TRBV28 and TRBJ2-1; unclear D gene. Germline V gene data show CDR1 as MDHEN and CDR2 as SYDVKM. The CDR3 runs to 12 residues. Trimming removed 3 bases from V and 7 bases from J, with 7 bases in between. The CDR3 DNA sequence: TGTGCCAGCAGTTTCAGCGAGAATGAGCAGTTCTTC. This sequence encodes CASSFSENEQFF. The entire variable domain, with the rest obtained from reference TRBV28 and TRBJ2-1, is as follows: DVKVTQSSRYLVKRTGEKVFLECVQDMDHENMFWYRQDPGLGLRLIYFSYDVKMKEKGDIPEGYSVSREKKERFSLILESASTNQTSMYLCASSFSENEQFFGPGTRLTVL.

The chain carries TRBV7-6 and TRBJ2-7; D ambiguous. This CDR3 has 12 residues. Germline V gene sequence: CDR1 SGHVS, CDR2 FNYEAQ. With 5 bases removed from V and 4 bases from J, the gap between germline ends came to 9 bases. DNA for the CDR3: TGTGCCAGCAGCAATGACGGATACGAGCAGTACTTC. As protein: CASSNDGYEQYF.

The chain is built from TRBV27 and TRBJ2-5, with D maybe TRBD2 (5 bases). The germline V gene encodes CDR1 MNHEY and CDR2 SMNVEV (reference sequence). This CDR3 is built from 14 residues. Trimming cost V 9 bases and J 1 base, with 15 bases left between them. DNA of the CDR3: TGTGCCAGTACCACTTGGAGGCTCCAAGAGACCCAGTACTTC. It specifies CASTTWRLQETQYF.

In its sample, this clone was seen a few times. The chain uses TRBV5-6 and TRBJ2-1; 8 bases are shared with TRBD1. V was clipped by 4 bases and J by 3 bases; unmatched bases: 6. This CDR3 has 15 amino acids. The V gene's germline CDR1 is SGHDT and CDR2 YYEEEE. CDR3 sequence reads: CASSQGQELYNEQFF. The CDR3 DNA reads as TGTGCCAGCAGCCAGGGACAGGAACTCTACAATGAGCAGTTCTTC.

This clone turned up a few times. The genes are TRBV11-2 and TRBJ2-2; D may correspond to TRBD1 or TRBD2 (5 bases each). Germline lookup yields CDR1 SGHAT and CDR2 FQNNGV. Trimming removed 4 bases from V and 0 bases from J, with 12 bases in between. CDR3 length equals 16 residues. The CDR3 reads CASSSRDGSNTGELFF. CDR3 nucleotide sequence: TGTGCCAGCAGCTCCCGGGACGGATCGAACACCGGGGAGCTGTTTTTT.

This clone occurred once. CDR3 nucleotides: TGTGCCAGCAGAATGGGACAGGCCTACGAGCAGTACTTC. Its protein product is CASRMGQAYEQYF. This chain uses TRBV6-6 with TRBJ2-7; 8 bases align to TRBD1. V was pared by 6 bases and J by 2 bases, with 3 bases of the junction left unmatched. This CDR3 contains 13 residues. Per germline, CDR1 MNHNY and CDR2 SVGAGI (reference sequence).

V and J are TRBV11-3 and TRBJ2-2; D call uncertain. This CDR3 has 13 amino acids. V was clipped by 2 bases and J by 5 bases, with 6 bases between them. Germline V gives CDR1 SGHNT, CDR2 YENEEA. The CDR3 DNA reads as TGTGCCAGCAGCTTAATCGAAACCGGGGAGCTGTTTTTT. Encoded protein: CASSLIETGELFF.

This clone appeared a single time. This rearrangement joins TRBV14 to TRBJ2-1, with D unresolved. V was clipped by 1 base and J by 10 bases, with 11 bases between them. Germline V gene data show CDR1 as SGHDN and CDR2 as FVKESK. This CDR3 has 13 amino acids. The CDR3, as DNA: TGTGCCAGCAGCCAAGTGCAACTTTCCGAGCAGTTCTTC. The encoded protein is CASSQVQLSEQFF.

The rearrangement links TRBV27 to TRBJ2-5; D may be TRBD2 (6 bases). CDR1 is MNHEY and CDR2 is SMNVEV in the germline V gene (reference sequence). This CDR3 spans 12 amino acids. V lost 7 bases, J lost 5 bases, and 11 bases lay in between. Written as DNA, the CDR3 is TGTGCCAGCACCGACCGGGGGGAGACCCAGTACTTC. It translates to CASTDRGETQYF.

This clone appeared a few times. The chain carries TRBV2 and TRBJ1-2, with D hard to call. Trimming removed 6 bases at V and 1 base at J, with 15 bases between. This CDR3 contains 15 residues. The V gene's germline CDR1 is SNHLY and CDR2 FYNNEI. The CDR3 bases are TGTGCCAGCAGCCGTAACTCGCAGGATAACTATGGCTACACCTTC. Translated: CASSRNSQDNYGYTF. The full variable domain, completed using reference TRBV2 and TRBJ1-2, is EPEVTQTPSHQVTQMGQEVILRCVPISNHLYFYWYRQILGQKVEFLVSFYNNEISEKSEIFDDQFSVERPDGSNFTLKIRSTKLEDSAMYFCASSRNSQDNYGYTFGSGTRLTVV.

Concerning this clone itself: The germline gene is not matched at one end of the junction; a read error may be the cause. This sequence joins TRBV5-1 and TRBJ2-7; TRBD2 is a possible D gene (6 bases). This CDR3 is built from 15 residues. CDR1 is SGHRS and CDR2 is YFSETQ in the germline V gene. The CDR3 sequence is CASSPLGGASDEQYF. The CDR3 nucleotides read TGCGCCAGCAGCCCCCTCGGCGGGGCCTCCGACGAGCAGTACTTC.

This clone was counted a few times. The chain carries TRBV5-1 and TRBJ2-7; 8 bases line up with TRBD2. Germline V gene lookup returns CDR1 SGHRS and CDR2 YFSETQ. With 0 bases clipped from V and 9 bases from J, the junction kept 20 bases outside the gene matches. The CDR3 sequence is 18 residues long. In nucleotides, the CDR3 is TGCGCCAGCAGCTTGGTGTATGTGGCGGGGGGAATCGAACCGTGGCAGTACTTC. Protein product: CASSLVYVAGGIEPWQYF. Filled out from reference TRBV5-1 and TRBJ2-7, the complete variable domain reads KAGVTQTPRYLIKTRGQQVTLSCSPISGHRSVSWYQQTPGQGLQFLFEYFSETQRNKGNFPGRFSGRQFSNSRSEMNVSTLELGDSALYLCASSLVYVAGGIEPWQYFGPGTRLTVT.

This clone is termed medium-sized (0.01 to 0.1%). CDR3 DNA: TGTGCCAGCAGTCCCTACAGGGGCAGCAATGAGCAGTTCTTC. It yields the protein CASSPYRGSNEQFF. The rearrangement uses TRBV28 and TRBJ2-1; 7 bases map to TRBD1. Looked up from germline, CDR1 is MDHEN and CDR2 is SYDVKM. CDR3 length equals 14 residues. Unmatched junction bases numbered 7, after V lost 5 bases and J lost 6 bases. Full variable domain (rest looked up from reference TRBV28 and TRBJ2-1): DVKVTQSSRYLVKRTGEKVFLECVQDMDHENMFWYRQDPGLGLRLIYFSYDVKMKEKGDIPEGYSVSREKKERFSLILESASTNQTSMYLCASSPYRGSNEQFFGPGTRLTVL.

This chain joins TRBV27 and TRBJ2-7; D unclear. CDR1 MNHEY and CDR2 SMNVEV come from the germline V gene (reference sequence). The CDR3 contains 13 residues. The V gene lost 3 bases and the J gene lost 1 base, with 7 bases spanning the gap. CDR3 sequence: CASSFGPSYEQYF. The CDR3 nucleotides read TGTGCCAGCAGTTTTGGACCATCCTACGAGCAGTACTTC.

CDR3 coding DNA: TGTGCCAGCAGCGTAGACTTAGCGGGTAATGAGCAGTTCTTC. Protein product: CASSVDLAGNEQFF. The chain uses TRBV9 and TRBJ2-1; 7 bases fit TRBD2. Per germline, CDR1 SGDLS and CDR2 YYNGEE. The CDR3 contains 14 residues. With V trimmed by 0 bases and J by 7 bases, 4 bases remained unmatched. Full variable domain (missing parts from reference TRBV9 and TRBJ2-1): DSGVTQTPKHLITATGQRVTLRCSPRSGDLSVYWYQQSLDQGLQFLIQYYNGEERAKGNILERFSAQQFPDLHSELNLSSLELGDSALYFCASSVDLAGNEQFFGPGTRLTVL.

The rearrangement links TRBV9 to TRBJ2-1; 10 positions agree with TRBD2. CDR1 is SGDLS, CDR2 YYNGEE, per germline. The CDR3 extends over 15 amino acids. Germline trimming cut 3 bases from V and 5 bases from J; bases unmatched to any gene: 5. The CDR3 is CASSDSGGAHNEQFF. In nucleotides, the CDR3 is TGTGCCAGCAGCGACAGCGGGGGGGCGCACAATGAGCAGTTCTTC.

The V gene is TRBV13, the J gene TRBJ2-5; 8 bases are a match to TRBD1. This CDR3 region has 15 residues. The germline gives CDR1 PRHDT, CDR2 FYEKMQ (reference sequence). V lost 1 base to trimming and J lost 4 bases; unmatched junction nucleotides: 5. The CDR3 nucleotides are TGTGCCAGCAGCTTAGAGTCAGGGGGCATAGAGACCCAGTACTTC. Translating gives CASSLESGGIETQYF.

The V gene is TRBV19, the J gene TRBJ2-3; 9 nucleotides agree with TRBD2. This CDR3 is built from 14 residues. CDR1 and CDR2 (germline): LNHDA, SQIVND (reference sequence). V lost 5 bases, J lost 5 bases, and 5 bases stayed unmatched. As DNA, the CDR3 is TGTGCCAGTAGTGTGGGAGCGGGGGGAGATACGCAGTATTTT. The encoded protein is CASSVGAGGDTQYF.

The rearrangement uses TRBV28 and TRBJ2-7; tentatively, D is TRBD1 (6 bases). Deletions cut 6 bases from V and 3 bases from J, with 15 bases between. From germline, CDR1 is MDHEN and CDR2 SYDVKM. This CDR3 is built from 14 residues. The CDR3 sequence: CASRARGTIYEQYF. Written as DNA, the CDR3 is TGTGCCAGCAGGGCCAGGGGCACCATCTACGAGCAGTACTTC.

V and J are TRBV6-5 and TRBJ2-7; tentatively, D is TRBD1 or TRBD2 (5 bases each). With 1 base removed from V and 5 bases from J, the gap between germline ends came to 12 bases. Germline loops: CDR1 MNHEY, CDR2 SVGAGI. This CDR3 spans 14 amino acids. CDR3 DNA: TGTGCCAGCAGTTACTACAGGTCGAGGGACGAGCAGTACTTC. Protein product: CASSYYRSRDEQYF.

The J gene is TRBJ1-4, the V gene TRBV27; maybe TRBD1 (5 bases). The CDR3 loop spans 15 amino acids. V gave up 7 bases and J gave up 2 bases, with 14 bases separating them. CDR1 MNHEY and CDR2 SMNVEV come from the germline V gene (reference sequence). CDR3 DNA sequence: TGTGCCAGCACGATATCAGGGTTGACTAATGAAAAACTGTTTTTT. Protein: CASTISGLTNEKLFF.

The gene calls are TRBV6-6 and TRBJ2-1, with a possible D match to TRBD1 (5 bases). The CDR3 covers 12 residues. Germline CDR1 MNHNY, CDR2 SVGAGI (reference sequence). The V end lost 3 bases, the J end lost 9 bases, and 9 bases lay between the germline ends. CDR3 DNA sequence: TGTGCCAGCAGTTATCCAGGGCTTGAGCAGTTCTTC. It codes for CASSYPGLEQFF.

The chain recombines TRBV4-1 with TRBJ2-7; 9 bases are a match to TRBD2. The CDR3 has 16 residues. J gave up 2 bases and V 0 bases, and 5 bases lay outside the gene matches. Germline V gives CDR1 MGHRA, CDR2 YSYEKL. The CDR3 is CASSQDRLAGTYEQYF. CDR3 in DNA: TGCGCCAGCAGCCAAGATCGGCTAGCGGGGACCTACGAGCAGTACTTC.

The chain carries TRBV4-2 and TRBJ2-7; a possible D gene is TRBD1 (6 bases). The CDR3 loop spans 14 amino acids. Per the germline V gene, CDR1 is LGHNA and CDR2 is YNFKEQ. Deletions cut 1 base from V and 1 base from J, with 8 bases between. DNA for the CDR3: TGTGCCAGCAGCCAAGTGGACAGATCCTACGAGCAGTACTTC. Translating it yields CASSQVDRSYEQYF.

CDR3 sequence reads: CASSSGSPWFNEQFF. The CDR3 DNA reads TGTGCCAGCAGTTCGGGGAGCCCATGGTTCAATGAGCAGTTCTTC. This chain connects TRBV6-6 to TRBJ2-1; D is possibly TRBD2 (5 bases). The V end was cut by 4 bases, the J end by 6 bases, with 16 bases between. The germline gives CDR1 MNHNY, CDR2 SVGAGI (reference sequence). CDR3 length equals 15 residues.

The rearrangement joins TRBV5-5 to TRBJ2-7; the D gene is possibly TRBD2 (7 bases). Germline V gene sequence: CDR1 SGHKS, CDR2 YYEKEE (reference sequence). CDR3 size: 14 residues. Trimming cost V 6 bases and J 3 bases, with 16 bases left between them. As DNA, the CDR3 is TGTGCCAGCACCGAGGGGGGGCTCCACTACGAGCAGTACTTC. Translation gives CASTEGGLHYEQYF. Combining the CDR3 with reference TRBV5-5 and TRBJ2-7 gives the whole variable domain DAGVTQSPTHLIKTRGQQVTLRCSPISGHKSVSWYQQVLGQGPQFIFQYYEKEERGRGNFPDRFSARQFPNYSSELNVNALLLGDSALYLCASTEGGLHYEQYFGPGTRLTVT.

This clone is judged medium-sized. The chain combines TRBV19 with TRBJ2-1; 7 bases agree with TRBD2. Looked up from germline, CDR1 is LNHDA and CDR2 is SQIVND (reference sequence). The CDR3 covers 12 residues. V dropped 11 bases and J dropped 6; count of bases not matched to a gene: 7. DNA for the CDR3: TGTGCCGTCGAGGAGCGGGGCAATGAGCAGTTCTTC. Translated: CAVEERGNEQFF.

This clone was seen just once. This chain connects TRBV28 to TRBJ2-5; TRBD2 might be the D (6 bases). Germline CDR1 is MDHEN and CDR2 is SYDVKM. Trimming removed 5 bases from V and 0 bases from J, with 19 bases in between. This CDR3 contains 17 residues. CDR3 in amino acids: CASSAYPNRDYQETQYF. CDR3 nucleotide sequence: TGTGCCAGCAGTGCCTACCCAAACCGGGACTACCAAGAGACCCAGTACTTC.